This entry lists 21 T cell receptor beta chains sequenced from one sample in a study of T cell repertoires in cytomegalovirus infection (dated by TCRdb to the late 2010s). Sequencing relied on an Illumina HiSeq 1500. The public reads were reprocessed in TCRdb via fastp at Q25 and MiXCR, keeping in-frame beta chains. Every entry covers one CDR3 protein and lists the most common genes and DNA from its rows. For this sample the table gives approximately 150,000 distinct CDR3 sequences, of which roughly 6.5% were detected only once. The ten largest account for roughly 18% of the sample. Material for sequencing was PBMCs. All receptors come from a human donor in good health (CMV status not recorded). Some clones in this sample may be carry-over from other donors' samples.

J is TRBJ1-1 and V is TRBV29-1; no clear D gene. Germline V CDR1 and CDR2: SQVTM, ANQGSEA. Between the trimmed V and J ends, which lost 5 bases and 0 bases, there was a span of 13 bases. This CDR3 region has 14 residues. The CDR3 spells CSVNAVRVNTEAFF. In nucleotides, the CDR3 is TGCAGCGTTAACGCCGTGAGGGTGAACACTGAAGCTTTCTTT.

Many counts were recorded for this clonotype. The chain carries TRBV4-2 and TRBJ1-1, with unresolved D. Germline V gene sequence: CDR1 LGHNA, CDR2 YNFKEQ. The CDR3 extends over 15 amino acids. V dropped 1 base and J dropped 1 base, with 10 bases sitting between them. This chain's CDR3 is CASSQAAQQNTEAFF. The CDR3 DNA reads TGTGCCAGCAGCCAAGCAGCCCAGCAGAACACTGAAGCTTTCTTT.

This clonotype has more than one count but fewer than ten. The rearrangement links TRBV19 to TRBJ1-4; D might be TRBD1 (6 bases). Trimming shortened V by 7 bases and J by 2 bases, and 20 bases separated the two germline ends. From germline, CDR1 is LNHDA and CDR2 SQIVND (reference sequence). CDR3 length equals 17 residues. The CDR3 coding sequence is TGTGCCAGTACCCCTGGTGAGGGGGGGAGGACTAATGAAAAACTGTTTTTT. The encoded protein is CASTPGEGGRTNEKLFF.

This clonotype was recorded many times. The DNA of the CDR3 is TGTGCCAGTAGTACCCGACTAGCGGGGGGAAGCTCCTACAATGAGCAGTTCTTC. Its protein is CASSTRLAGGSSYNEQFF. The V call is TRBV19, the J call TRBJ2-1; 13 bases map to TRBD2. The germline CDR1 and CDR2 sequences are LNHDA and SQIVND (reference sequence). This CDR3 comprises 18 residues. V lost 4 bases, J lost 0 bases, and 6 bases stayed unmatched.

This clonotype appeared a few times. The V and J genes are TRBV19 and TRBJ1-6; D unresolved. The CDR3 extends over 13 amino acids. The V gene lost 5 bases and the J gene lost 9 bases, with 11 bases spanning the gap. Germline assignment: CDR1 LNHDA and CDR2 SQIVND (reference sequence). The CDR3 spells CASSDSFASPLHF. CDR3 DNA sequence: TGTGCCAGTAGTGACTCGTTTGCTTCACCCCTCCACTTT. Together with reference TRBV19 and TRBJ1-6, the CDR3 gives the full variable domain: DGGITQSPKYLFRKEGQNVTLSCEQNLNHDAMYWYRQDPGQGLRLIYYSQIVNDFQKGDIAEGYSVSREKKESFPLTVTSAQKNPTAFYLCASSDSFASPLHFGNGTRLTVT.

This clonotype has just a few counts. The chain joins TRBV28 to TRBJ2-7, with 10 positions matching TRBD2. The V segment lost 3 bases and the J segment 6 bases; nucleotides outside the gene matches: 5. In germline, CDR1 is MDHEN, CDR2 SYDVKM. The CDR3 is 14 residues long. CDR3 loop: CASSFSLAGGEQYF. The CDR3 DNA reads TGTGCCAGCAGTTTCTCCTTAGCGGGGGGCGAGCAGTACTTC.

The V gene is TRBV12-3 or TRBV12-4, the J gene TRBJ1-1; tentatively, D is TRBD1 (5 bases). V was clipped by 6 bases and J by 2 bases, with 16 bases between them. The CDR3 has 15 residues. The CDR3 loop reads CASSLIGGGNTEAFF. The CDR3 DNA is TGTGCCAGCAGCTTAATCGGGGGTGGAAACACTGAAGCTTTCTTT.

This clonotype was seen ten or more times. V is TRBV7-9 and J is TRBJ2-1; D not certain. Germline V gene data show CDR1 as SEHNR and CDR2 as FQNEAQ (reference sequence). This CDR3 spans 12 amino acids. V was pared by 7 bases and J by 8 bases, with 12 bases between. CDR3 protein: CASISGLDEQFF. CDR3 nucleotide sequence: TGTGCCAGCATATCCGGGTTGGATGAGCAGTTCTTC.

This clonotype has at least ten counts. The chain links TRBV27 to TRBJ1-1; TRBD1 matches at 7 bases. This CDR3 comprises 16 residues. J gave up 0 bases and V 2 bases, and 6 bases lay outside the gene matches. Per germline, CDR1 MNHEY and CDR2 SMNVEV (reference sequence). CDR3 sequence: CASSLAGTVMNTEAFF. CDR3 in DNA: TGTGCCAGCAGTTTAGCCGGGACAGTCATGAACACTGAAGCTTTCTTT.

This clonotype was counted between two and nine times. The gene calls are TRBV3-1 and TRBJ2-6, with D possibly being TRBD2 (5 bases). Trimming pared 1 base from V and 3 bases from J, leaving 13 bases between. There are 17 residues in the CDR3. CDR1 and CDR2 (germline): LGHDT, YNNKEL (reference sequence). CDR3 sequence: CASSQVREGFGANVLTF. In nucleotides, the CDR3 is TGTGCCAGCAGCCAAGTTCGTGAGGGATTTGGGGCCAACGTCCTGACTTTC.

The chain employs TRBV6-1 and TRBJ2-6; D is possibly TRBD1 (6 bases). The germline CDR1 and CDR2 sequences are MNHNS and SASEGT. V was pared by 6 bases and J by 1 base, with 10 bases between. This CDR3 is 15 amino acids long. In DNA form, the CDR3 reads TGTGCCAGCAGCCAACAGGGTTCTGGGGCCAACGTCCTGACTTTC. This translates into CASSQQGSGANVLTF.

This clonotype has ten or more counts. V gene TRBV7-2 combines with J gene TRBJ1-2; no clear D. Germline CDR1 is SGHTA and CDR2 is FQGNSA. This CDR3 is 14 amino acids long. The V gene lost 0 bases and the J gene lost 4 bases, with 9 bases spanning the gap. The DNA for the CDR3 is TGTGCCAGCAGCTTAGCGCCAAAAGCCTATGGCTACACCTTC. As protein: CASSLAPKAYGYTF.

The sample holds many counts of this clonotype. The J gene is TRBJ1-4, the V gene TRBV7-2, with D unresolved. This CDR3 contains 12 residues. The V end lost 5 bases, the J end lost 3 bases, and 4 bases lay between the germline ends. Per the germline V gene, CDR1 is SGHTA and CDR2 is FQGNSA. CDR3 residues: CASSRPNEKLFF. CDR3 DNA sequence: TGTGCCAGCAGCAGACCTAATGAAAAACTGTTTTTT.

A few counts support this clonotype. V gene TRBV5-8 combines with J gene TRBJ2-7; possible D gene TRBD2, 7 bases. This CDR3 has 13 amino acids. The V end was cut by 2 bases, the J end by 5 bases, with 11 bases between. From germline, CDR1 is SGHTS and CDR2 YDEGEE. The CDR3 here is CASSFGGRHEQYF. CDR3 nucleotides: TGTGCCAGCAGCTTCGGGGGGCGCCACGAGCAGTACTTC.

This clonotype was found many times. The chain has TRBV7-9 and TRBJ2-1, with TRBD1 matching over 7 bases. CDR3 length equals 15 residues. V lost 4 bases to trimming and J lost 8 bases; unmatched junction nucleotides: 11. CDR1 is SEHNR, CDR2 FQNEAQ, per germline (reference sequence). For the CDR3, the DNA is TGTGCCAGCAGCTGGTCCGGGACAGCGACGGATGAGCAGTTCTTC. It specifies CASSWSGTATDEQFF.

Ten or more counts support this clonotype. The rearrangement joins TRBV12-3 or TRBV12-4 to TRBJ2-1; TRBD2 aligns across 8 bases. The CDR3 loop spans 15 amino acids. V was clipped by 7 bases and J by 1 base; unmatched bases: 6. The CDR3 loop reads CASTPTGGSYNEQFF. The CDR3 nucleotides are TGTGCCAGCACCCCTACGGGGGGGTCCTACAATGAGCAGTTCTTC.

The chain couples TRBV7-9 to TRBJ2-5; D is undetermined. The CDR3 is 14 residues long. The germline gives CDR1 SEHNR, CDR2 FQNEAQ (reference sequence). V lost 3 bases and J lost 1, with 9 bases in between. The CDR3 loop is CASSFWGIQETQYF. CDR3 coding DNA: TGTGCCAGCAGCTTTTGGGGAATCCAAGAGACCCAGTACTTC.

At least ten counts were recorded for this clonotype. This chain joins TRBV29-1 and TRBJ1-4, with D maybe TRBD1 (5 bases). Germline lookup yields CDR1 SQVTM and CDR2 ANQGSEA. This CDR3 contains 16 residues. V was shortened by 2 bases and J by 2 bases, with 15 bases between the two germline ends. The CDR3 DNA reads as TGCAGCGTTGAAAGCAGGGAGGGGTACACTAATGAAAAACTGTTTTTT. Translation gives CSVESREGYTNEKLFF. The full variable domain, in which reference TRBV29-1 and TRBJ1-4 provide the parts outside the CDR3, is SAVISQKPSRDICQRGTSLTIQCQVDSQVTMMFWYRQQPGQSLTLIATANQGSEATYESGFVIDKFPISRPNLTFSTLTVSNMSPEDSSIYLCSVESREGYTNEKLFFGSGTQLSVL.

This clonotype was recorded many times. The V and J genes are TRBV2 and TRBJ2-5; 8 bases are shared with TRBD1. With V trimmed by 0 bases and J by 5 bases, 8 bases remained unmatched. The CDR3 loop spans 16 amino acids. The germline V gene has CDR1 SNHLY and CDR2 FYNNEI. The CDR3 sequence is CASSEAPRGPGETQYF. The CDR3 nucleotides read TGTGCCAGCAGTGAAGCGCCCAGGGGGCCTGGGGAGACCCAGTACTTC.

This clonotype was counted ten times or more. This sequence joins TRBV29-1 and TRBJ2-7; D is perhaps TRBD1 (7 bases). Germline CDR1 reads SQVTM; CDR2 reads ANQGSEA. The V end lost 6 bases, the J end lost 0 bases, and 15 bases lay between the germline ends. This CDR3 has 14 amino acids. This CDR3 is CSVRQGGTSYEQYF. CDR3 sequence (DNA): TGCAGCGTGCGACAGGGAGGCACCTCCTACGAGCAGTACTTC.

Only a few counts were recorded for this clonotype. This chain connects TRBV20-1 to TRBJ1-3, with D unclear. This CDR3 region has 14 residues. V dropped 5 bases and J dropped 0 bases, with 11 bases sitting between them. Germline V gives CDR1 DFQATT, CDR2 SNEGSKA (reference sequence). The CDR3 region is CSALTRRSGNTIYF. The CDR3 nucleotides are TGCAGTGCTCTTACGAGACGCTCTGGAAACACCATATATTTT.